These 8 T cell receptor beta chains share one sample of origin, sequenced in a study of control samples from healthy donors and cancer patients. Produced via immunoSEQ multiplex PCR; TCRdb's table is partial and in-frame only. The sample has about 150,000 clones; 92% are singletons. Sequenced: blood. These receptor sequences come from a woman under 40 in good health.

On this clone: Other DNA sequences within the sample encode an identical CDR3. The J gene is TRBJ2-5, the V gene TRBV12-3 or TRBV12-4; no clear D gene. Trimming pared 6 bases from V and 5 bases from J, leaving 13 bases between. The length of the CDR3 is 13 residues. CDR3 residues: CASRGSNQETQYF. CDR3 nucleotides: TGTGCCAGCAGAGGGTCAAATCAGGAGACCCAGTACTTC.

The chain employs TRBV6-1 and TRBJ2-7; D perhaps matches TRBD2 (5 bases). Germline CDR1 reads MNHNS; CDR2 reads SASEGT. The CDR3 consists of 14 residues. Trimming took off 1 base at V and 0 bases at J, with 7 bases between the two ends. CDR3 sequence (DNA): TGTGCCAGCAGTGAAGGAGGGATCTCCTACGAGCAGTACTTC. Translating gives CASSEGGISYEQYF.

The chain has TRBV6-5 and TRBJ1-4, with D unresolved. The germline V gene has CDR1 MNHEY and CDR2 SVGAGI. V was shortened by 6 bases and J by 0 bases, with 2 bases between the two germline ends. This CDR3 region has 12 residues. CDR3 region: CASSPTNEKLFF. Here the CDR3 DNA reads TGTGCCAGCAGCCCAACTAATGAAAAACTGTTTTTT.

CDR3 sequence (DNA): TGTGCCAGCAGCGCAGGGACTAGCCTGTTGGGTGAGACCCAGTACTTC. Amino acids: CASSAGTSLLGETQYF. The J gene is TRBJ2-5, the V gene TRBV9; TRBD2 matches at 9 bases. This CDR3 has 16 residues. Looked up from germline, CDR1 is SGDLS and CDR2 is YYNGEE. V lost 3 bases to trimming and J lost 5 bases; unmatched junction nucleotides: 11.

The chain uses TRBV19 and TRBJ2-3; a weak D match, TRBD2 (6 bases). The germline CDR1 and CDR2 sequences are LNHDA and SQIVND (reference sequence). Trimming took 9 bases from V and 4 from J, leaving 14 bases between them. This CDR3 contains 13 residues. This CDR3 reads CASGTHGPDTQYF. The CDR3 DNA reads TGTGCCAGCGGGACTCACGGCCCAGATACGCAGTATTTT.

The chain has TRBV27 and TRBJ2-1, with a tentative D call TRBD2 (5 bases). Germline assignment: CDR1 MNHEY and CDR2 SMNVEV (reference sequence). This CDR3 region has 12 residues. The V gene lost 5 bases and the J gene lost 10 bases, with 12 bases spanning the gap. The CDR3 loop is CASSPLSGEQFF. CDR3 nucleotides: TGTGCCAGCAGTCCCCTTTCGGGGGAGCAGTTCTTC.

This clone occurred a few times. CDR3 nucleotides: TGTGCCAGCAGTTTGGTTCTCTACGAGCAGTACTTC. Its translation: CASSLVLYEQYF. V is TRBV12-3 or TRBV12-4 and J is TRBJ2-7; D gene uncertain. CDR3 length equals 12 residues. The V and J ends lost 3 bases and 3 bases respectively, with 6 bases between them.

The chain employs TRBV3-1 (or the pseudogene TRBV3-2) and TRBJ2-3, with unresolved D. Per germline, CDR1 LGHDT and CDR2 YNNKEL (reference sequence). The CDR3 has 12 amino acids. The germline V and J ends were trimmed by 3 bases and 4 bases, with 5 bases remaining between them. The CDR3 loop is CASSHDPDTQYF. The CDR3 DNA sequence: TGTGCCAGCAGCCATGACCCAGATACGCAGTATTTT.